This T cell receptor beta chain comes out of a study of control samples from healthy donors and cancer patients. Germline values: CDR1 LGHDT, CDR2 YNNKEL (reference sequence). The CDR3 has 14 residues. V dropped 3 bases and J dropped 4; count of bases not matched to a gene: 4. Clones were sequenced by immunoSEQ multiplex PCR, and TCRdb holds only the in-frame ones, with some missing. The sample holds 150,000 to 200,000 clones. The sequenced sample was blood. The receptor's source is a woman in her 30s in good health. This sequence joins TRBV3-1 (or the pseudogene TRBV3-2) and TRBJ1-1, with TRBD1 matching 8 bases. The CDR3 DNA sequence: TGTGCCAGCAGCCATTGGACAGGGACCACTGAAGCTTTCTTT. It translates to CASSHWTGTTEAFF.